The 20 T cell receptor beta chains below all came from one sample that was sequenced in a study of blood T cell repertoires in COVID-19. Assay used: immunoSEQ multiplex PCR; TCRdb lists only in-frame clones, some missing. The sample includes about 83,000 clones, about 76% of them seen just once. The specimen was peripheral blood. The source of these receptors is a woman of 80 years or more with active or convalescent COVID-19.

The rearrangement joins TRBV5-1 to TRBJ2-2; TRBD1 matches at 10 bases. V gave up 0 bases and J gave up 6 bases; unmatched junction bases: 5. This CDR3 is 16 amino acids long. CDR1 SGHRS and CDR2 YFSETQ come from the germline V gene. CDR3 loop: CASSLGPGTGAGELFF. In DNA, the CDR3 is TGCGCCAGCAGCTTGGGTCCTGGGACAGGGGCCGGGGAGCTGTTTTTT.

The CDR3: CASSLYEGLYNEQFF. The CDR3 DNA reads as TGTGCCAGCAGCTTGTACGAGGGTTTATACAATGAGCAGTTCTTC. The chain combines TRBV5-6 with TRBJ2-1; weak D call: TRBD2 (5 bases). CDR1 and CDR2 from the germline V gene are SGHDT and YYEEEE. The CDR3 length is 15 residues. Trimming pared 1 base from V and 4 bases from J, leaving 12 bases between.

J is TRBJ1-1 and V is TRBV6-1; the match to TRBD1 covers 10 bases. V lost 1 base to trimming and J lost 3 bases; unmatched junction nucleotides: 5. Germline CDR1 MNHNS, CDR2 SASEGT. CDR3 length: 16 amino acids. CDR3 residues: CASSEVFGTGDTEAFF. The DNA of the CDR3 is TGTGCCAGCAGTGAAGTATTTGGGACAGGGGACACTGAAGCTTTCTTT.

The chain couples TRBV7-9 to TRBJ1-5, with D hard to call. Trimming took off 5 bases at V and 4 bases at J, with 6 bases between the two ends. The CDR3 spans 12 residues. Germline V gene lookup returns CDR1 SEHNR and CDR2 FQNEAQ (reference sequence). CDR3 loop: CASSRGNQPQHF. CDR3 nucleotide sequence: TGTGCCAGCAGCCGGGGAAATCAGCCCCAGCATTTT.

The chain uses TRBV7-9 and TRBJ2-3; D uncertain. Trimming left V 2 bases short and J 4 bases short, with 16 bases between. CDR1 is SEHNR, CDR2 FQNEAQ, per germline (reference sequence). The CDR3 length is 16 residues. CDR3 bases: TGTGCCAGCAGCTTATACCTCACCATCACTCCAGATACGCAGTATTTT. This codes for CASSLYLTITPDTQYF.

This clone has only a few counts. This chain links TRBV7-2 with TRBJ1-1; TRBD1 agrees at 7 bases. CDR3 length: 18 residues. J was trimmed by 0 bases and V by 2 bases; bases with no gene match: 12. Germline CDR1 is SGHTA and CDR2 is FQGNSA. CDR3 amino acids: CASSLRQGREPMNTEAFF. CDR3 nucleotide sequence: TGTGCCAGCAGCTTAAGACAGGGACGGGAGCCCATGAACACTGAAGCTTTCTTT.

The V gene is TRBV6-6, the J gene TRBJ1-1; 7 bases are a match to TRBD1. This CDR3 has 13 residues. Trimming at V came to 6 bases and at J to 3 bases, leaving 4 bases not matched to a gene. The germline V gene encodes CDR1 MNHNY and CDR2 SVGAGI (reference sequence). CDR3 amino acids: CASSQGGHTEAFF. The CDR3 nucleotides are TGTGCCAGCAGCCAGGGGGGACACACTGAAGCTTTCTTT.

The CDR3 nucleotides read TGTGCCAGCAGTTACGGGCCTTTCTCTGAGACCCAGTACTTC. This translates into CASSYGPFSETQYF. The V call is TRBV6-5, the J call TRBJ2-5; unclear D gene. Germline V lookup: CDR1 MNHEY, CDR2 SVGAGI. The CDR3 loop spans 14 amino acids. V was pared by 2 bases and J by 5 bases, with 12 bases between.

The chain couples TRBV6-5 to TRBJ1-4; no clear D. Per germline, CDR1 MNHEY and CDR2 SVGAGI. The CDR3 sequence is 14 residues long. Between the trimmed V and J ends, which lost 6 bases and 5 bases, there was a span of 13 bases. The CDR3 region has the DNA TGTGCCAGCAGCCGGGAGTTCAGGAATGAAAAACTGTTTTTT. This sequence encodes CASSREFRNEKLFF.

Here the CDR3 reads CASSISANYGYTF. CDR3 DNA: TGTGCCAGCAGTATATCAGCTAACTATGGCTACACCTTC. J is TRBJ1-2 and V is TRBV6-2 or TRBV6-3, with D hard to call. CDR1 MNHEY and CDR2 SVGEGT come from the germline V gene. Between the trimmed V and J ends, which lost 5 bases and 0 bases, there was a span of 7 bases. The CDR3 totals 13 residues.

V gene TRBV6-2 or TRBV6-3 combines with J gene TRBJ2-1; a possible D gene is TRBD1 (6 bases). V gave up 4 bases and J gave up 9 bases, with 10 bases separating them. This CDR3 has 12 amino acids. Germline CDR1 is MNHEY and CDR2 is SVGEGT. The CDR3 DNA reads TGTGCCAGCAGTTGGGGGCTCACTGAGCAGTTCTTC. Protein: CASSWGLTEQFF.

The V and J genes are TRBV2 and TRBJ2-1; TRBD1 is a possible D gene (6 bases). The germline CDR1 and CDR2 sequences are SNHLY and FYNNEI. V dropped 6 bases and J dropped 3 bases, with 15 bases sitting between them. This CDR3 comprises 15 residues. The CDR3 reads CASRDRPSSYNEQFF. The CDR3 region has the DNA TGTGCCAGCAGAGACAGGCCCTCGAGCTACAATGAGCAGTTCTTC.

The rearrangement links TRBV3-1 (or the pseudogene TRBV3-2) to TRBJ2-3; D might be TRBD1 (5 bases). Trimming cost V 1 base and J 5 bases, with 7 bases left between them. The germline V gene has CDR1 LGHDT and CDR2 YNNKEL (reference sequence). The CDR3 is 13 residues long. The CDR3 spells CASSQARGDTQYF. CDR3 nucleotides: TGTGCCAGCAGCCAAGCAAGGGGAGATACGCAGTATTTT.

This chain links TRBV11-3 with TRBJ1-6; maybe TRBD1 (5 bases). The germline V gene encodes CDR1 SGHNT and CDR2 YENEEA. V lost 2 bases and J lost 10, with 9 bases in between. The CDR3 has 13 residues. The CDR3: CASSLQGNSPLHF. In nucleotides, the CDR3 is TGTGCCAGCAGCTTACAGGGAAACTCACCCCTCCACTTT.

This clone has a single count. This chain links TRBV6-1 with TRBJ1-4, with D hard to call. The V end was cut by 2 bases, the J end by 5 bases, with 12 bases between. Germline values: CDR1 MNHNS, CDR2 SASEGT. The CDR3 is 15 amino acids. CDR3 loop: CASSEIPYYNEKLFF. For the CDR3, the DNA is TGTGCCAGCAGTGAAATACCCTACTACAATGAAAAACTGTTTTTT.

The CDR3 sequence is CASSSTVGLGGEKLFF. The CDR3 DNA reads as TGCGCCAGCAGCTCCACAGTGGGTCTCGGCGGGGAAAAACTGTTTTTT. V and J are TRBV5-1 and TRBJ1-4; D uncertain. This CDR3 has 16 residues. Per the germline V gene, CDR1 is SGHRS and CDR2 is YFSETQ. V dropped 3 bases and J dropped 8 bases, with 20 bases sitting between them.

The genes are TRBV19 and TRBJ2-7; D may be TRBD1 (5 bases). The CDR3 loop spans 19 amino acids. Germline lookup yields CDR1 LNHDA and CDR2 SQIVND (reference sequence). Trimming left V 1 base short and J 2 bases short, with 24 bases between. The CDR3 loop is CASSIGPARGVRGTYEQYF. The CDR3 DNA is TGTGCCAGTAGTATAGGGCCCGCTCGTGGGGTAAGGGGAACCTACGAGCAGTACTTC.

This clone was observed once. The chain combines TRBV19 with TRBJ2-5; 8 bases match TRBD1. The ends lost 5 bases at V and 4 bases at J; junction bases unmatched: 9. CDR1 is LNHDA, CDR2 SQIVND, per germline (reference sequence). CDR3 size: 15 residues. CDR3 region: CASSLNRGSGETQYF. CDR3 bases: TGTGCCAGTAGTTTAAACAGGGGGTCGGGAGAGACCCAGTACTTC.

This chain links TRBV3-1 (or the pseudogene TRBV3-2) with TRBJ2-3; D call uncertain. The CDR3 totals 13 residues. Trimming shortened V by 4 bases and J by 3 bases, and 8 bases separated the two germline ends. Looked up from germline, CDR1 is LGHDT and CDR2 is YNNKEL (reference sequence). CDR3 DNA: TGTGCCAGCAGCCCCCGACTGACAGATACGCAGTATTTT. Translated: CASSPRLTDTQYF.

This chain joins TRBV9 and TRBJ2-3, with 11 nucleotides matching TRBD2. V gave up 2 bases and J gave up 4 bases; unmatched junction bases: 6. The CDR3 spans 16 residues. CDR1 SGDLS and CDR2 YYNGEE come from the germline V gene. The CDR3 protein is CASSVSGGAGPDTQYF. The CDR3 bases are TGTGCCAGCAGCGTTAGCGGGGGGGCAGGACCAGATACGCAGTATTTT.